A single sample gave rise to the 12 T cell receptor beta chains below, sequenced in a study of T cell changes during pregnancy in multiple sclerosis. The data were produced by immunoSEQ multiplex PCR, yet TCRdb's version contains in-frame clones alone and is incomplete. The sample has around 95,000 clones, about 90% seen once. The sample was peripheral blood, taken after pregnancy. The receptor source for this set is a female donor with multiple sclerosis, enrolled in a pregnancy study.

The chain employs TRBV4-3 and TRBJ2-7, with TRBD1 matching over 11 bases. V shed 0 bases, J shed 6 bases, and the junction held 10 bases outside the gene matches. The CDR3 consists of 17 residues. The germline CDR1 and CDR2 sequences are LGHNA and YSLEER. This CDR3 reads CASSQDPPGDRGIEQYF. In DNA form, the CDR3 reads TGCGCCAGCAGCCAAGATCCCCCGGGGGACAGGGGGATCGAGCAGTACTTC.

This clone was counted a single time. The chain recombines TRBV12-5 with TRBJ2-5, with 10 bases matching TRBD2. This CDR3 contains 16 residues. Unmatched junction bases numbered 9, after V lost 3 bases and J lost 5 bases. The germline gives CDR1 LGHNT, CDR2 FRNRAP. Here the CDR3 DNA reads TGTGCTAGTGGTTTCTCTATAGCGGGGGGAGGGGAGACCCAGTACTTC. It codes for CASGFSIAGGGETQYF.

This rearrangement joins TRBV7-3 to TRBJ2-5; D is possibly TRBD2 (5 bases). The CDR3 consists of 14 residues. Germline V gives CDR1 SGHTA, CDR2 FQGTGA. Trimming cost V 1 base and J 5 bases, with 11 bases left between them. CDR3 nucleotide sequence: TGTGCCAGCAGCTTAAGCCTAGCAAGTGAGACCCAGTACTTC. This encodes CASSLSLASETQYF.

CDR3 sequence reads: CAISESLVRGRETQYF. In nucleotides, the CDR3 is TGTGCCATCAGTGAGTCTTTGGTCAGGGGGCGAGAGACCCAGTACTTC. The chain couples TRBV10-3 to TRBJ2-5; 8 nucleotides align to TRBD1. J was trimmed by 4 bases and V by 0 bases; bases with no gene match: 7. Germline V lookup: CDR1 ENHRY, CDR2 SYGVKD. There are 16 residues in the CDR3.

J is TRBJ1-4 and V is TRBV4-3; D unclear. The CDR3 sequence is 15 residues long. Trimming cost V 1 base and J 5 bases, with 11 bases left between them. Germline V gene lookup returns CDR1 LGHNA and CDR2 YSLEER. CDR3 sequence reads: CASSQVLGGNEKLFF. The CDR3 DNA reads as TGCGCCAGCAGCCAAGTTCTGGGCGGGAATGAAAAACTGTTTTTT.

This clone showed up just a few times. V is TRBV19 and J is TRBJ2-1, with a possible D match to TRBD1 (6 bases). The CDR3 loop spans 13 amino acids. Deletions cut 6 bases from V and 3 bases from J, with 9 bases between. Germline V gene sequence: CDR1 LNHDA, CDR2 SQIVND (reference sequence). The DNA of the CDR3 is TGTGCCAGTAGACAGGGACACTACAATGAGCAGTTCTTC. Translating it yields CASRQGHYNEQFF.

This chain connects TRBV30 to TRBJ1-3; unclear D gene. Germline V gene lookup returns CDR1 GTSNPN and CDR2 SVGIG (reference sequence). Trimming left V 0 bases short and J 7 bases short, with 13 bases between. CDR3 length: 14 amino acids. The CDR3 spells CAWSVLGGFNTIYF. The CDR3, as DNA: TGTGCCTGGAGTGTACTGGGAGGGTTCAACACCATATATTTT.

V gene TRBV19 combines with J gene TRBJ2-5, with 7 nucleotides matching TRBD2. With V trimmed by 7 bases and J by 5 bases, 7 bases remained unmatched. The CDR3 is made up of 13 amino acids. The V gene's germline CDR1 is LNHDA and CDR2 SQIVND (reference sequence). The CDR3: CASNKAGYETQYF. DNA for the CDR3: TGTGCCAGTAATAAAGCGGGGTATGAGACCCAGTACTTC.

CDR3 nucleotides: TGTGCCAGCAGCGTGACAGGGGGAGCTGGCTACACCTTC. It yields the protein CASSVTGGAGYTF. The rearrangement uses TRBV9 and TRBJ1-2, with 9 positions matching TRBD1. J lost 7 bases, V lost 2 bases, and 3 bases had no gene match. The CDR3 is 13 residues long. Germline lookup yields CDR1 SGDLS and CDR2 YYNGEE.

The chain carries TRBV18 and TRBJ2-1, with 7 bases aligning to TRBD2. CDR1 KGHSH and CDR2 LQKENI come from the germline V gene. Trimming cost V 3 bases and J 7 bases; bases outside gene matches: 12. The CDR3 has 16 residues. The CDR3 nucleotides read TGTGCCAGCTCACCCAGTGGCGGGGGAGTGGTGAATGAGCAGTTCTTC. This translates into CASSPSGGGVVNEQFF.

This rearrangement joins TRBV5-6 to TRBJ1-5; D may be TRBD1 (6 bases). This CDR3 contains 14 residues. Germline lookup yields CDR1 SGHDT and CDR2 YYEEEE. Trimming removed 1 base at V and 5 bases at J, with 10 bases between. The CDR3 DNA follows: TGTGCCAGCAGCTTGCGGACAGCTTATCAGCCCCAGCATTTT. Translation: CASSLRTAYQPQHF.

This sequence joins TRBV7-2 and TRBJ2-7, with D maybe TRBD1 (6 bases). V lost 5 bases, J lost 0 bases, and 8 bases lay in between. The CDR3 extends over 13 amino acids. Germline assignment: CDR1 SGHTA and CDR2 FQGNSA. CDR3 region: CASSRTASYEQYF. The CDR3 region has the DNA TGTGCCAGCAGCCGGACAGCCTCCTACGAGCAGTACTTC. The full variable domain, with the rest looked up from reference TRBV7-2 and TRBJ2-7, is GAGVSQSPSNKVTEKGKDVELRCDPISGHTALYWYRQSLGQGLEFLIYFQGNSAPDKSGLPSDRFSAERTGGSVSTLTIQRTQQEDSAVYLCASSRTASYEQYFGPGTRLTVT.